The rows below give T cell receptor beta chains drawn from one sample of a study of blood T cell repertoires in COVID-19. Libraries were prepared by immunoSEQ multiplex PCR; TCRdb keeps only in-frame clonotypes and omits some of them. The sample carries roughly 59,000 clones, more than 60% recorded once. The sequencing sample was made of peripheral blood. These TCRs come from a human donor in a cohort sampled during active COVID-19. The CDR3 runs from the conserved cysteine through the conserved F or W. D genes are given only for firm matches. The size entry is marked missing in some rows and otherwise reads once, few, many or a size class.

j_call clone_size v_call d_call cdr3_nt cdr3_aa
TRBJ2-7 NA TRBV19 TRBD2 TGTGCCAGTAAAAGTCAAGCGGGAGGGAGCTCCTACGAGCAGTACTTC CASKSQAGGSSYEQYF
TRBJ2-1 few TRBV2 NA TGTGCCAGCAGTGCGCAGGGTCTTCTTGAGCAGTTCTTC CASSAQGLLEQFF
TRBJ2-3 NA TRBV5-1 TRBD2 TGCGCCAGCAGGGGACTAGCGGGTTCTAGCACAGATACGCAGTATTTT CASRGLAGSSTDTQYF
TRBJ1-1 once TRBV10-3 NA TGTGCCATCAGGGCTGGTACAGGGTACAACACTGAAGCTTTCTTT CAIRAGTGYNTEAFF
TRBJ2-5 NA TRBV3-1/TRBV3-2 NA TGTGCCAGCAGCCGACCGCAGACAGGCCAAGAGACCCAGTACTTC CASSRPQTGQETQYF
TRBJ2-2 NA TRBV5-1 NA TGCGCCAGCAGCTTGATGCAGGGGTCGAACACCGGGGAGCTGTTTTTT CASSLMQGSNTGELFF
TRBJ2-7 NA TRBV14 TRBD1 TGTGCCAGCAGCCAGGTAGACAGGGGGAGGTCCTACGAGCAGTACTTC CASSQVDRGRSYEQYF
TRBJ2-2 few TRBV7-2 TRBD2 TGTGCCAGCAGCCGGGGGGGATCCACCGGGGAGCTGTTTTTT CASSRGGSTGELFF
TRBJ1-4 many TRBV23-1 NA TGCGCCAGCAGTCACCCCCGGGGGTGGGATGAAAAACTGTTTTTT CASSHPRGWDEKLFF
TRBJ1-5 NA TRBV19 NA TGTGCCAGTAGTCTCCGGGCGGGGGGCAATCAGCCCCAGCATTTT CASSLRAGGNQPQHF
TRBJ2-5 NA TRBV6-2/TRBV6-3 TRBD1 TGTGCCAGCAGTTACTATCCGACAGGGGAGCTTGGAGTCCAAGAGACCCAGTACTTC CASSYYPTGELGVQETQYF
TRBJ2-1 NA TRBV3-1/TRBV3-2 NA TGTGCCAGCAGCCAAGCATCAGGCCGAAGGTTCTTC CASSQASGRRFF
TRBJ1-5 NA TRBV2 NA TGTGCCAGCAGTCCCTCCGCCCAGGGGCCTCAGCCCCAGCATTTT CASSPSAQGPQPQHF
TRBJ2-4 NA TRBV6-2/TRBV6-3 TRBD2 TGTGCCAGCAGTTACACTAGCGGCAAAAACATTCAGTACTTC CASSYTSGKNIQYF
TRBJ2-7 NA TRBV4-2 TRBD1 TGTGCCAGCAGCCAAACCACAGGGGGTACGAACTACGAGCAGTACTTC CASSQTTGGTNYEQYF
TRBJ2-4 few TRBV28 TRBD1 TGTGCCAGCAGTTTTTTGGACAGGGACGTAGCCAAAAACATTCAGTACTTC CASSFLDRDVAKNIQYF
TRBJ1-3 few TRBV28 TRBD1 TGTGCCAGCAGTTTGCTAGGGACAGGGGGGACCCGAAACACCATATATTTT CASSLLGTGGTRNTIYF
TRBJ1-5 NA TRBV7-2 NA TGTGCCAGCAGCTCAGGGGAGAGCAATCAGCCCCAGCATTTT CASSSGESNQPQHF
TRBJ2-7 NA TRBV5-1 TRBD2 TGCGCCAGCAGCTGGGGGACTAGCGGGAGACACGAGCAGTACTTC CASSWGTSGRHEQYF
TRBJ1-2 NA TRBV4-3 NA TGCGCCAGCAGCCAAGACAGGGATAACTATGGCTACACCTTC CASSQDRDNYGYTF
TRBJ1-5 NA TRBV21-1 NA TGTGCCAGCAGCAAAGGGGACAGGGGGTGCAATCAGCCCCAGCATTTT CASSKGDRGCNQPQHF
TRBJ2-5 NA TRBV6-2/TRBV6-3 NA TGTGCCAGCACCCCCCGGGTGGCAAAGACCCAGTACTTC CASTPRVAKTQYF
TRBJ2-2 NA TRBV30 TRBD1 TGTGCCTGGAGTGAGAGACGCAGGGGGCGCACGTATTGGAGTGACACCGGGGAGCTGTTTTTT CAWSERRRGRTYWSDTGELFF
TRBJ2-7 NA TRBV11-2 TRBD2 TGTGCCAGCAGCTTAAAAGCGGGAGGGCCTTTGTGGCAGTACTTC CASSLKAGGPLWQYF
TRBJ2-1 NA TRBV7-3 NA TGTGCCAGCAGCTTGGCAGCGGGCCTGAGGCACAATGAGCAGTTCTTC CASSLAAGLRHNEQFF
TRBJ2-2 NA TRBV11-3 TRBD1 TGTGCCAGCAGCTCCCGCAGGGGGCTCTCTTCCACCGGGGAGCTGTTTTTT CASSSRRGLSSTGELFF
TRBJ1-1 NA TRBV21-1 NA TGTGCCAGCAGCAAAGAGGGGAGGGGCGGTGAAGCTTTCTTT CASSKEGRGGEAFF
TRBJ1-5 few TRBV4-2 NA TGTGCCAGCAGCCAAGATCTTACAGCTATCTCTTCCAGCAATCAGCCCCAGCATTTT CASSQDLTAISSSNQPQHF
TRBJ1-2 NA TRBV10-2 TRBD1 TGCGCCAGCAGTTCGACAGGGGAATATGGCTACACCTTC CASSSTGEYGYTF
TRBJ1-1 NA TRBV18 TRBD1 TGTGCCAGCTCAGCTGGGACAGGGGACACTGAAGCTTTCTTT CASSAGTGDTEAFF
TRBJ2-3 NA TRBV9 NA TGTGCCAGCAGCCCCAGGGAAGATACGCAGTATTTT CASSPREDTQYF
TRBJ2-1 NA TRBV7-9 NA TGTGCCAGCAGCCTCCGGGGGCGGGAGTATGGGCACAATGAGCAGTTCTTC CASSLRGREYGHNEQFF
TRBJ1-5 NA TRBV11-2 NA TGTGCCAGCAGCTTAAGACGCCGTCGGGGGGCGCGAGGCAATCAGCCCCAGCATTTT CASSLRRRRGARGNQPQHF
TRBJ2-7 NA TRBV7-3 TRBD1 TGTGCCAGCAGCTTAAACGAGGGACAGACCTACGAGCAGTACTTC CASSLNEGQTYEQYF
TRBJ2-3 NA TRBV11-2 TRBD2 TGTGCCAGCAGCACTAGCGGGAGAGGGAGAGATACGCAGTATTTT CASSTSGRGRDTQYF
TRBJ2-2 NA TRBV5-1 NA TGCGCCAGCAGCCTGGACTTAAGCCGAACCGGGGAGCTGTTTTTT CASSLDLSRTGELFF
TRBJ2-7 NA TRBV6-1 NA TGTGCCAGCAGTGAAGCCCTTGGGGCCGTTAGCTCCTACGAGCAGTACTTC CASSEALGAVSSYEQYF
TRBJ2-6 NA TRBV4-3 NA TGCGCCAGCAGCCAAGACTACGGCTCTGGGGCCAACGTCCTGACTTTC CASSQDYGSGANVLTF
TRBJ2-2 NA TRBV5-1 NA TGCGCCAGCAGCTGGGCTTCCGGGGAGCTGTTTTTT CASSWASGELFF
TRBJ2-3 NA TRBV7-2 TRBD2 TGTGCCAGCAGCTTTGGCGGGAGGGCAGATACGCAGTATTTT CASSFGGRADTQYF
TRBJ2-2 NA TRBV7-3 NA TGTGCCAGCAGCTTCTCGGCCGGGGAGCTGTTTTTT CASSFSAGELFF
TRBJ1-2 NA TRBV7-2 TRBD1 TGTGCCAGCAGCCCGGACAGGAACTATGGCTACACCTTC CASSPDRNYGYTF
TRBJ2-7 NA TRBV28 NA TGTGCCACCAATCCCCAGAGCGGAGGGAGAGGGTTCTACGAGCAGTACTTC CATNPQSGGRGFYEQYF
TRBJ2-7 NA TRBV5-1 NA TGCGCCAGCAGCACTGGTCAGGCCCCCTACGAGCAGTACTTC CASSTGQAPYEQYF
TRBJ1-1 NA TRBV7-2 NA TGTGCCAGCAGCTCCCAACCGCGGTCCATGAACACTGAAGCTTTCTTT CASSSQPRSMNTEAFF
TRBJ2-7 NA TRBV7-2 TRBD2 TGTGCCAGCGGGGGGCTAGCGGGGGACTACGAGCAGTACTTC CASGGLAGDYEQYF
TRBJ2-5 NA TRBV19 TRBD2 TGTGCCAGTAGTCGTACGGGGGAGGGCCAGTACTTC CASSRTGEGQYF
TRBJ2-7 NA TRBV24-1 TRBD2 TGTGCCACCAGTGATTTGCCGAATTTAGCGGGACATTACGAGCAGTACTTC CATSDLPNLAGHYEQYF
TRBJ2-1 NA TRBV7-9 NA TGTGCCAGCAGGAACCCTGGACAGAACAATGAGCAGTTCTTC CASRNPGQNNEQFF
TRBJ2-1 NA TRBV19 TRBD1 TGTGCCAGTAGTAGGCCCCGGGACAGGGGTACTCAAAGCTCCTACAATGAGCAGTTCTTC CASSRPRDRGTQSSYNEQFF
TRBJ1-5 NA TRBV5-4 NA TGTGCCAGCAGCAGGGGGTTGGGTAGCAATCAGCCCCAGCATTTT CASSRGLGSNQPQHF
TRBJ2-1 NA TRBV9 TRBD2 TGTGCCAGCAGCGTAGGCGGGAGGGGGAATGAGCAGTTCTTC CASSVGGRGNEQFF